These 8 T cell receptor beta chains originate from one sample sequenced in a study of CD8 T cells in Susac syndrome. When the RNA was reverse transcribed, random hexamers were used with an input of roughly 0.45 to 1 ug. In TCRdb, the immunoSEQ multiplex PCR reads were re-called with MiXCR into one record per CDR3 protein. Seen here are some 190,000 distinct CDR3 sequences, 85% to 95% observed once, and the top ten hold about 0.095%. Sequencing was carried out using CD4+ T cells from PBMCs. These receptors were collected from a human donor in good health.

This sequence joins TRBV24-1 and TRBJ2-6; D gene uncertain. With 2 bases removed from V and 4 bases from J, the gap between germline ends came to 11 bases. CDR1 is KGHDR, CDR2 SFDVKD, per germline. CDR3 length: 16 residues. CDR3: CATSDSGSSGANVLTF. DNA of the CDR3: TGTGCCACCAGTGATTCAGGTTCTTCCGGGGCCAACGTCCTGACTTTC.

The chain has TRBV20-1 and TRBJ2-5; 7 bases align to TRBD1. Per germline, CDR1 DFQATT and CDR2 SNEGSKA (reference sequence). Losses at the gene ends were 7 bases for V and 2 bases for J; bases not matched to a gene: 13. There are 15 residues in the CDR3. For the CDR3, the DNA is TGCAGTGTAAGCCGACAGGGTCCCCAACAAGAGACCCAGTACTTC. This codes for CSVSRQGPQQETQYF.

The chain carries TRBV3-1 and TRBJ1-4; D gene uncertain. Trimming cost V 4 bases and J 7 bases, with 13 bases left between them. Germline CDR1 reads LGHDT; CDR2 reads YNNKEL (reference sequence). This CDR3 contains 14 residues. The CDR3 loop is CASSRRDTGEKLFF. In nucleotides, the CDR3 is TGTGCCAGCAGCCGGAGGGATACGGGTGAAAAACTGTTTTTT.

This clonotype appeared a single time. The chain recombines TRBV19 with TRBJ1-2; D gene ambiguous. The CDR3 sequence is 10 residues long. Germline V CDR1 and CDR2: LNHDA, SQIVND (reference sequence). As DNA, the CDR3 is TGTTTGGCCGCCCCCTATGGCTACACCTTC. It encodes CLAAPYGYTF.

The CDR3 DNA sequence: TGTGCCAGCAGCCCAAACTCACACTACGAGCAGTACTTC. Amino acids: CASSPNSHYEQYF. This chain connects TRBV3-1 to TRBJ2-7; D is unclear. Trimming cost V 4 bases and J 3 bases, with 10 bases left between them. There are 13 residues in the CDR3. Germline CDR1 LGHDT, CDR2 YNNKEL (reference sequence).

The rearrangement uses TRBV20-1 and TRBJ2-7; 11 positions agree with TRBD1. This CDR3 has 15 amino acids. Looked up from germline, CDR1 is DFQATT and CDR2 is SNEGSKA (reference sequence). V was clipped by 3 bases and J by 3 bases; unmatched bases: 7. The CDR3 coding sequence is TGCAGTGCTAGTTGGGCCGGGACAGGGGGCTACGAGCAGTACTTC. It is translated as CSASWAGTGGYEQYF.

The V call is TRBV7-8, the J call TRBJ1-4; weak D call: TRBD1 (5 bases). CDR3 length: 15 residues. V was shortened by 5 bases and J by 1 base, with 11 bases between the two germline ends. Looked up from germline, CDR1 is SGHVS and CDR2 is FQNEAQ. CDR3 DNA sequence: TGTGCCAGCAGCATGGTGGGGCGAACTAATGAAAAACTGTTTTTT. It encodes CASSMVGRTNEKLFF. The complete variable domain, with remaining parts taken from reference TRBV7-8 and TRBJ1-4, reads GAGVSQSPRYKVAKRGQDVALRCDPISGHVSLFWYQQALGQGPEFLTYFQNEAQLDKSGLPSDRFFAERPEGSVSTLKIQRTQQEDSAVYLCASSMVGRTNEKLFFGSGTQLSVL.

This chain joins TRBV27 and TRBJ2-2, with TRBD2 matching 13 bases. Germline V lookup: CDR1 MNHEY, CDR2 SMNVEV (reference sequence). This CDR3 region has 16 residues. The V and J ends lost 7 bases and 2 bases, in that order; junction bases with no gene match: 4. The CDR3 nucleotides read TGTGCCAGCAAAGGACTAGCGGGAGTAAACACCGGGGAGCTGTTTTTT. It specifies CASKGLAGVNTGELFF.